Included here is one T cell receptor beta chain sequence, with context. Only in-frame clones appear in the TCRdb table, and some are missing; sequencing was by immunoSEQ multiplex PCR. The data contain roughly 150,000 clones, 70% to 85% of them singletons. Participant ages covered about 18 to 89 years across around 25 US areas. These data come from a study of blood T cell repertoires in COVID-19. Per the germline V gene, CDR1 is GTSNPN and CDR2 is SVGIG (reference sequence). The CDR3 has 14 residues. With V trimmed by 3 bases and J by 8 bases, 8 bases remained unmatched. The receptor was isolated from a woman between 18 and 30 years old who had been exposed to COVID-19. The chain uses TRBV30 and TRBJ2-1; 9 bases line up with TRBD2. Material for sequencing was PBMCs or T cells enriched from blood (not recorded which). CDR3 DNA sequence: TGTGCCTGGAGGAGCGGGGGGAAGGGCTATGAGCAGTTCTTC. Its translation: CAWRSGGKGYEQFF.